The clone carrying this TCR beta chain was observed at least ten times. This CDR3 region has 14 residues. Trimming removed 0 bases at V and 1 base at J, with 6 bases between. In germline, CDR1 is LGHNA, CDR2 YSLEER. This sample stems from a study of molecular identifiers for immune sequencing clone quantification. TCRdb re-called the PCR reads with MiXCR, one entry per CDR3 protein. Altogether 550,000 to 750,000 distinct CDR3 sequences are present, approximately 20% being singletons, with the ten largest covering roughly 0.83%. The receptor was isolated from a human donor in good health. Some libraries in this study had Jurkat cell RNA spiked in. This chain uses TRBV4-3 with TRBJ2-5; D might be TRBD2 (5 bases). Sequenced input: naive CD8+ T cells from blood, with Jurkat cell RNA spiked in. Subset denoted: FACS-sorted CD8+CD4-CCR7+CD45RA+ naive T cells. The CDR3 region is CASSQDEGQETQYF. The CDR3, as DNA: TGCGCCAGCAGCCAAGATGAGGGCCAAGAGACCCAGTACTTC.